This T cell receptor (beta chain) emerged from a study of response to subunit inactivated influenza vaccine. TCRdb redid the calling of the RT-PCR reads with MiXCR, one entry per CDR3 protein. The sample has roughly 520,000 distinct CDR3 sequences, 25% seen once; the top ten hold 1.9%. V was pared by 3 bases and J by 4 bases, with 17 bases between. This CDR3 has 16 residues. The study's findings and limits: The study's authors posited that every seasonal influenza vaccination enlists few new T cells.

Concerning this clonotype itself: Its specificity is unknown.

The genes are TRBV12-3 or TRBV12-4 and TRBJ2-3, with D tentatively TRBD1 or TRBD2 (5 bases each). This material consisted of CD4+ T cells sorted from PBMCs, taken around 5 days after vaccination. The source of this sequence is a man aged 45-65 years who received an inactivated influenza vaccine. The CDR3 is CASSFKRGLASDTQYF. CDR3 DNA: TGTGCCAGCAGTTTTAAGAGGGGCCTTGCTTCAGATACGCAGTATTTT.